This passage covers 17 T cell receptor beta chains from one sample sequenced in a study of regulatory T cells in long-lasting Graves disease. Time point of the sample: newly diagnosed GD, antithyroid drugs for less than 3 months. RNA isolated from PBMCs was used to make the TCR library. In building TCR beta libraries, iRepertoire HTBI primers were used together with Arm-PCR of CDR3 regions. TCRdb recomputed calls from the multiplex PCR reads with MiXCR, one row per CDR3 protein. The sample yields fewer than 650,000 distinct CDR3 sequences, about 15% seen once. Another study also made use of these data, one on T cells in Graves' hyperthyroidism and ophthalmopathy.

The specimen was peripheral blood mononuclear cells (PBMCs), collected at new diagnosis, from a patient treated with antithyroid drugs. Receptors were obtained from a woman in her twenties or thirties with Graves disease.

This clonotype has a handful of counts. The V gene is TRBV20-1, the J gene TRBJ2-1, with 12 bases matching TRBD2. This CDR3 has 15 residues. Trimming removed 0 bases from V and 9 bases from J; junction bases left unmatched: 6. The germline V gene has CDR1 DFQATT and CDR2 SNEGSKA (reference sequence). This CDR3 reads CSARDSLAGGIEQFF. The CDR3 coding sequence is TGCAGTGCTAGAGATAGTCTAGCGGGAGGGATTGAGCAGTTCTTC.

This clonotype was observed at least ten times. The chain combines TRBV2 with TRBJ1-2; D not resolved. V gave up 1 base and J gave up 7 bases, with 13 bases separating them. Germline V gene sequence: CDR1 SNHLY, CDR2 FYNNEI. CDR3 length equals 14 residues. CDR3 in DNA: TGTGCCAGCAGTGAAGGGGGAAACCCTTTTGGCTACACCTTC. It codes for CASSEGGNPFGYTF.

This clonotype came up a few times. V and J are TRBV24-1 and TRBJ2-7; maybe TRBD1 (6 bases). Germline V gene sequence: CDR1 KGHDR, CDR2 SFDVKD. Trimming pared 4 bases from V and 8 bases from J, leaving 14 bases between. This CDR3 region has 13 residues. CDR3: CATSDFGQFKQYF. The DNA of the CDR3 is TGTGCCACCAGTGACTTCGGACAGTTTAAGCAGTACTTC.

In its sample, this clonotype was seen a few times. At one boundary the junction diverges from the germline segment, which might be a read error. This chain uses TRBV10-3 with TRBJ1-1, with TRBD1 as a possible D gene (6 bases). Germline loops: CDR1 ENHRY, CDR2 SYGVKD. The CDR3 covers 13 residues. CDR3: CAVRRDTDTEAFF. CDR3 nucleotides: TGTGCCGTCAGGCGGGACACTGACACTGAAGCTTTCTTT.

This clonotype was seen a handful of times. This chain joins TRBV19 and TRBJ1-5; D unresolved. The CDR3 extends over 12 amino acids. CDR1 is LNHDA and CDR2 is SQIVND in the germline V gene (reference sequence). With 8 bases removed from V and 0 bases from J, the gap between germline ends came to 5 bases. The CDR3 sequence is CASEGSNQPQHF. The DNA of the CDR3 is TGTGCCAGTGAGGGTAGCAATCAGCCCCAGCATTTT.

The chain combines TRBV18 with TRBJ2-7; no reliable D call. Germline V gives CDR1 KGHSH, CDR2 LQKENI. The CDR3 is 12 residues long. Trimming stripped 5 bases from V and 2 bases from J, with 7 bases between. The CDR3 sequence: CASSSSAYEQYF. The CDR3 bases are TGTGCCAGCTCATCGTCAGCCTACGAGCAGTACTTC.

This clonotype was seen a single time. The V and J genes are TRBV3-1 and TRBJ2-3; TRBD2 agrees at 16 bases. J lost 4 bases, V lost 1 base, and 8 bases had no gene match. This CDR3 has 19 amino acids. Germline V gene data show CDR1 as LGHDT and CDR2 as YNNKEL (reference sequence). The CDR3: CASSQGGLAGGVFADTQYF. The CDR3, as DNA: TGTGCCAGCAGCCAAGGGGGACTAGCGGGAGGGGTTTTTGCAGATACGCAGTATTTT.

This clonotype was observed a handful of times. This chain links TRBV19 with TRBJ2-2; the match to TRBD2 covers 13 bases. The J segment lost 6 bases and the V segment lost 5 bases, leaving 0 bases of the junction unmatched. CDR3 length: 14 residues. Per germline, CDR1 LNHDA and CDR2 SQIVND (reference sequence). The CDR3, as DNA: TGTGCCAGTAGTGGACTAGCGGGAGCCGGGGAGCTGTTTTTT. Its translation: CASSGLAGAGELFF.

CDR3 bases: TGTGCCAGCAGTGAATCTAGTGGGGGGGCTTGGGAGCAGTTCTTC. This gives the protein CASSESSGGAWEQFF. V is TRBV6-1 and J is TRBJ2-1, with a weak D call TRBD2 (7 bases). Trimming shortened V by 2 bases and J by 10 bases, and 18 bases separated the two germline ends. Germline assignment: CDR1 MNHNS and CDR2 SASEGT. This CDR3 has 15 amino acids.

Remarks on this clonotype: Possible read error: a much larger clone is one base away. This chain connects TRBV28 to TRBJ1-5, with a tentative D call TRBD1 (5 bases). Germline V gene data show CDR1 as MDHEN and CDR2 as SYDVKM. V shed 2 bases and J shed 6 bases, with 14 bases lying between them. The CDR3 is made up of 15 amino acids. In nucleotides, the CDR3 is TGTGCCAGCAGTTTAGGCGCATTTAGGGGTCAGCCCCAGCATTTT. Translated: CASSLGAFRGQPQHF.

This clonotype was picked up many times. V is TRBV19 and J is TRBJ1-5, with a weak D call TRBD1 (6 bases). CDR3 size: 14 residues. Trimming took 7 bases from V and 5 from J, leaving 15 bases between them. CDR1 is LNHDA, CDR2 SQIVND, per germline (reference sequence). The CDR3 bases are TGTGCCAGTACCAAGGGACACCGGTATCAGCCCCAGCATTTT. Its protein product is CASTKGHRYQPQHF.

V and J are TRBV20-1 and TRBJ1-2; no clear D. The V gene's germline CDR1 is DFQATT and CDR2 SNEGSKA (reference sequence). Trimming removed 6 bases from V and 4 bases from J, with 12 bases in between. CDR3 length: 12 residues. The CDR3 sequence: CSAMDGAYGYTF. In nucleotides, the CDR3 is TGCAGTGCGATGGACGGAGCCTATGGCTACACCTTC.

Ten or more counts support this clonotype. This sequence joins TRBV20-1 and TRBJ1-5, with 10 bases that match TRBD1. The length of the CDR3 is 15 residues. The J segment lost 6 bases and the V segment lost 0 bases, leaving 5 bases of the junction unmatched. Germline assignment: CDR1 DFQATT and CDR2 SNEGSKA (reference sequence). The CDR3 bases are TGCAGTGCTAGAGAGGGACAGGGGTTTAGTCAGCCCCAGCATTTT. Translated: CSAREGQGFSQPQHF.

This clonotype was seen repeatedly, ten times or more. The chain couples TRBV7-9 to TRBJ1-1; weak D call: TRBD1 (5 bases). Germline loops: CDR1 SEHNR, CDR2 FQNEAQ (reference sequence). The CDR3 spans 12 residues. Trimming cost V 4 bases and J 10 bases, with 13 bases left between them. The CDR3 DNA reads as TGTGCCAGCAGCTCTCCGGGGGAGGGAGCTTTCTTT. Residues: CASSSPGEGAFF.

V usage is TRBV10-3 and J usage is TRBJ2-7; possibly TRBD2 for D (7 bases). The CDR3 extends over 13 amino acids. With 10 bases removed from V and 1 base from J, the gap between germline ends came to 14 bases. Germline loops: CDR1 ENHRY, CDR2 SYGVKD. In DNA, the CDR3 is TGTGCCACTTCACAGGGAGGGTCCTACGAGCAGTACTTC. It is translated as CATSQGGSYEQYF.

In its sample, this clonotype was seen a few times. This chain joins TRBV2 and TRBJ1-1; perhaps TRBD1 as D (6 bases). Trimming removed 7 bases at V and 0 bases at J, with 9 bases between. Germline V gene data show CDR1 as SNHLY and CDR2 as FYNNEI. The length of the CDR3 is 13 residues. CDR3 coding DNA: TGTGCCAGCACGACAGGAATGAACACTGAAGCTTTCTTT. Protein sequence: CASTTGMNTEAFF.

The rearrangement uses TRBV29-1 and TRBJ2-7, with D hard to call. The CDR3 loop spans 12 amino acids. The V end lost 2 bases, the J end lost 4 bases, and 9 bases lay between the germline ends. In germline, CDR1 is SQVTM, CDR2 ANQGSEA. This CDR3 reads CSVESNYYEQYF. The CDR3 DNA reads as TGCAGCGTTGAATCCAATTATTACGAGCAGTACTTC.